This is a list of T cell receptor beta chains from one sample in a study of cytomegalovirus exposure and HLA in healthy donors. Data came from immunoSEQ multiplex PCR; TCRdb stores just in-frame clones and leaves some out. Of roughly 240,000 clones listed, around 80% are singletons. The sequencing sample was made of PBMCs. The receptors here all came from a boy younger than 18 in good health and CMV-seronegative. CDR3s include the opening cysteine and the closing phenylalanine or tryptophan. A D gene is named only where the DNA matches it firmly. Some rows have no size entry. The others give once, few or many, or a class for an expanded clone.

v_call: TRBV7-6
d_call: TRBD1
clone_size: -
j_call: TRBJ2-7
cdr3_aa: CASSLASRTGSYEQYF
cdr3_nt: TGTGCCAGCAGCTTAGCGTCCAGGACAGGCTCCTACGAGCAGTACTTC

v_call: TRBV6-6
d_call: TRBD1
clone_size: -
j_call: TRBJ1-4
cdr3_aa: CASSRDRGPEKLFF
cdr3_nt: TGTGCCAGCAGTCGGGACAGGGGGCCGGAAAAACTGTTTTTT

v_call: TRBV5-1
d_call: TRBD1
clone_size: -
j_call: TRBJ1-4
cdr3_aa: CASSLPGQGLGEKLFF
cdr3_nt: TGCGCCAGCAGCTTACCGGGACAGGGGCTAGGCGAAAAACTGTTTTTT

v_call: TRBV14
d_call: -
clone_size: -
j_call: TRBJ1-5
cdr3_aa: CASSQDENQPQHF
cdr3_nt: TGTGCCAGCAGCCAAGATGAGAATCAGCCCCAGCATTTT

v_call: TRBV5-1
d_call: TRBD2
clone_size: -
j_call: TRBJ2-7
cdr3_aa: CASSLRVSPPGLAGLAYEQYF
cdr3_nt: TGCGCCAGCAGCTTGAGGGTTTCCCCCCCGGGCCTAGCGGGTCTTGCCTACGAGCAGTACTTC

v_call: TRBV6-6
d_call: -
clone_size: few
j_call: TRBJ2-7
cdr3_aa: CASSYVTDYEQYF
cdr3_nt: TGTGCCAGCAGTTACGTTACAGACTACGAGCAGTACTTC

v_call: TRBV30
d_call: TRBD2
clone_size: once
j_call: TRBJ2-5
cdr3_aa: CAWSVWGRAQETQYF
cdr3_nt: TGTGCCTGGAGTGTATGGGGGAGGGCCCAAGAGACCCAGTACTTC

v_call: TRBV11-2
d_call: -
clone_size: few
j_call: TRBJ2-5
cdr3_aa: CASSPQETQYF
cdr3_nt: TGTGCCAGCAGCCCTCAAGAGACCCAGTACTTC

v_call: TRBV10-3
d_call: -
clone_size: -
j_call: TRBJ1-1
cdr3_aa: CAISVTRLRTEAFF
cdr3_nt: TGTGCCATCAGCGTGACAAGGCTTAGGACTGAAGCTTTCTTT

v_call: TRBV19
d_call: TRBD2
clone_size: -
j_call: TRBJ2-1
cdr3_aa: CASSILPGGNEQFF
cdr3_nt: TGTGCCAGTAGTATCCTACCGGGAGGCAATGAGCAGTTCTTC

v_call: TRBV6-4
d_call: -
clone_size: -
j_call: TRBJ2-3
cdr3_aa: CASSVGAYSTDTQYF
cdr3_nt: TGTGCCAGCAGTGTGGGGGCCTACAGCACAGATACGCAGTATTTT

v_call: TRBV6-5
d_call: -
clone_size: few
j_call: TRBJ1-4
cdr3_aa: CASSYSIQGNEKLFF
cdr3_nt: TGTGCCAGCAGTTACTCGATACAGGGTAATGAAAAACTGTTTTTT

v_call: TRBV18
d_call: TRBD1
clone_size: -
j_call: TRBJ2-7
cdr3_aa: CASSSNPGQGYEQYF
cdr3_nt: TGTGCCAGCTCATCTAATCCGGGACAGGGCTACGAGCAGTACTTC

v_call: TRBV5-5
d_call: TRBD1
clone_size: -
j_call: TRBJ1-2
cdr3_aa: CASSRRTGTNYGYTF
cdr3_nt: TGTGCCAGCAGCCGACGGACAGGGACTAACTATGGCTACACCTTC

v_call: TRBV5-1
d_call: -
clone_size: -
j_call: TRBJ2-7
cdr3_aa: CASSHPEQGYEQYF
cdr3_nt: TGCGCCAGCAGCCACCCGGAACAGGGATACGAGCAGTACTTC

v_call: TRBV11-1
d_call: TRBD2
clone_size: -
j_call: TRBJ2-2
cdr3_aa: CASSPGGLAGGVTGELFF
cdr3_nt: TGTGCCAGCAGCCCCGGAGGACTAGCGGGGGGTGTAACCGGGGAGCTGTTTTTT

v_call: TRBV14
d_call: TRBD1
clone_size: -
j_call: TRBJ2-4
cdr3_aa: CASSQEWTGPKNIQYF
cdr3_nt: TGTGCCAGCAGCCAAGAGTGGACAGGGCCCAAAAACATTCAGTACTTC

v_call: TRBV9
d_call: TRBD2
clone_size: -
j_call: TRBJ2-3
cdr3_aa: CASSAGTSGEADTQYF
cdr3_nt: TGTGCCAGCAGTGCCGGGACTAGCGGGGAGGCAGATACGCAGTATTTT

v_call: TRBV5-4
d_call: -
clone_size: once
j_call: TRBJ2-7
cdr3_aa: CASSLDYSRYEQYF
cdr3_nt: TGTGCCAGCAGCTTGGACTACTCACGCTACGAGCAGTACTTC

v_call: TRBV4-1
d_call: TRBD2
clone_size: -
j_call: TRBJ2-3
cdr3_aa: CASSGSDLGLAGGGTDTQYF
cdr3_nt: TGCGCCAGCAGCGGCTCTGACTTGGGACTAGCGGGAGGCGGCACAGATACGCAGTATTTT

v_call: TRBV10-3
d_call: TRBD2
clone_size: -
j_call: TRBJ2-1
cdr3_aa: CAISESGTSGGYEQFF
cdr3_nt: TGTGCCATCAGTGAGTCTGGGACTAGCGGGGGGTACGAGCAGTTCTTC

v_call: TRBV19
d_call: -
clone_size: -
j_call: TRBJ2-7
cdr3_aa: CASSIGRAQQYF
cdr3_nt: TGTGCCAGTAGTATTGGCAGGGCTCAGCAGTACTTC

v_call: TRBV6-4
d_call: -
clone_size: -
j_call: TRBJ2-7
cdr3_aa: CASSDFGVYEQYF
cdr3_nt: TGTGCCAGCAGTGATTTCGGGGTCTACGAGCAGTACTTC

v_call: TRBV20-1
d_call: -
clone_size: few
j_call: TRBJ2-1
cdr3_aa: CSARQRNEQFF
cdr3_nt: TGCAGTGCTAGACAGAGGAATGAGCAGTTCTTC

v_call: TRBV6-5
d_call: -
clone_size: -
j_call: TRBJ2-1
cdr3_aa: CASRRDSYNEQFF
cdr3_nt: TGTGCCAGCCGGCGGGACTCCTACAATGAGCAGTTCTTC

v_call: TRBV6-1
d_call: -
clone_size: -
j_call: TRBJ1-4
cdr3_aa: CASSVPGDEKLFF
cdr3_nt: TGTGCCAGCAGTGTTCCAGGGGACGAAAAACTGTTTTTT

v_call: TRBV2
d_call: -
clone_size: -
j_call: TRBJ2-7
cdr3_aa: CASSRDPLTDSYEQYF
cdr3_nt: TGTGCCAGCAGTCGAGACCCTCTGACAGATTCCTACGAGCAGTACTTC

v_call: TRBV11-3
d_call: -
clone_size: -
j_call: TRBJ1-6
cdr3_aa: CASSAWGLESPLHF
cdr3_nt: TGTGCCAGCAGCGCTTGGGGCCTTGAGTCACCCCTCCACTTT

v_call: TRBV9
d_call: -
clone_size: -
j_call: TRBJ1-6
cdr3_aa: CASSVVEGSSYNSPLHF
cdr3_nt: TGTGCCAGCAGCGTAGTAGAGGGTAGCTCCTATAATTCACCCCTCCACTTT

v_call: TRBV5-1
d_call: -
clone_size: -
j_call: TRBJ1-2
cdr3_aa: CASSLMNYEPGRGGYTF
cdr3_nt: TGCGCCAGCAGCTTGATGAACTATGAGCCTGGGCGGGGTGGCTACACCTTC

v_call: TRBV6-5
d_call: -
clone_size: few
j_call: TRBJ1-2
cdr3_aa: CASSFGAQRGYGYTF
cdr3_nt: TGTGCCAGCAGTTTTGGGGCCCAGCGGGGCTATGGCTACACCTTC

v_call: TRBV7-2
d_call: -
clone_size: -
j_call: TRBJ1-2
cdr3_aa: CASSSRYGYTF
cdr3_nt: TGTGCCAGCAGCTCCCGCTATGGCTACACCTTC

v_call: TRBV30
d_call: -
clone_size: -
j_call: TRBJ1-1
cdr3_aa: CAWSGGRGGEAFF
cdr3_nt: TGTGCCTGGAGTGGGGGCAGGGGTGGTGAAGCTTTCTTT

v_call: TRBV27
d_call: -
clone_size: -
j_call: TRBJ1-1
cdr3_aa: CASRPGHPNTEAFF
cdr3_nt: TGTGCCAGCCGACCCGGACACCCGAACACTGAAGCTTTCTTT

v_call: TRBV25-1
d_call: -
clone_size: -
j_call: TRBJ2-3
cdr3_aa: CASSEALADTQYF
cdr3_nt: TGTGCCAGCAGTGAGGCCCTGGCAGATACGCAGTATTTT

v_call: TRBV14
d_call: -
clone_size: -
j_call: TRBJ2-7
cdr3_aa: CASSQALAWSSYEQYF
cdr3_nt: TGTGCCAGCAGCCAAGCACTGGCTTGGAGCTCCTACGAGCAGTACTTC

v_call: TRBV6-1
d_call: -
clone_size: -
j_call: TRBJ2-7
cdr3_aa: CASRAGTLYEQYF
cdr3_nt: TGTGCCAGCAGGGCTGGCACCCTGTACGAGCAGTACTTC

v_call: TRBV19
d_call: TRBD1
clone_size: -
j_call: TRBJ1-2
cdr3_aa: CASRSDRAYGYTF
cdr3_nt: TGTGCCAGTAGATCGGACAGGGCCTATGGCTACACCTTC

v_call: TRBV6-1
d_call: -
clone_size: -
j_call: TRBJ1-1
cdr3_aa: CASSELSGEAFF
cdr3_nt: TGTGCCAGCAGTGAACTGTCGGGGGAAGCTTTCTTT

v_call: TRBV11-2
d_call: TRBD1
clone_size: few
j_call: TRBJ1-1
cdr3_aa: CASSLEGTGRGAFF
cdr3_nt: TGTGCCAGCAGCTTAGAGGGGACAGGGAGAGGAGCTTTCTTT

v_call: TRBV6-1
d_call: TRBD1
clone_size: -
j_call: TRBJ2-7
cdr3_aa: CASSDAGGHLEQYF
cdr3_nt: TGTGCCAGCAGTGATGCAGGGGGCCACCTCGAGCAGTACTTC

v_call: TRBV5-4
d_call: TRBD2
clone_size: -
j_call: TRBJ2-3
cdr3_aa: CASSGGLAGIYTQYF
cdr3_nt: TGTGCCAGCAGCGGGGGACTAGCGGGGATATATACGCAGTATTTT

v_call: TRBV9
d_call: TRBD2
clone_size: -
j_call: TRBJ2-3
cdr3_aa: CASSAGLAGGIDTQYF
cdr3_nt: TGTGCCAGCAGCGCCGGACTAGCGGGGGGCATCGATACGCAGTATTTT

v_call: TRBV27
d_call: TRBD1
clone_size: -
j_call: TRBJ2-5
cdr3_aa: CASSFRTGNREQYF
cdr3_nt: TGTGCCAGCAGTTTCCGGACAGGGAATAGGGAGCAGTACTTC

v_call: TRBV28
d_call: -
clone_size: -
j_call: TRBJ2-3
cdr3_aa: CASSRGIGDTQYF
cdr3_nt: TGTGCCAGCAGTAGGGGGATCGGTGATACGCAGTATTTT

v_call: TRBV14
d_call: -
clone_size: -
j_call: TRBJ2-1
cdr3_aa: CASSPEGGGLGNEQFF
cdr3_nt: TGTGCCAGCAGCCCCGAAGGGGGGGGCCTTGGCAATGAGCAGTTCTTC

v_call: TRBV11-3
d_call: -
clone_size: -
j_call: TRBJ1-1
cdr3_aa: CASSLKGRRTEAFF
cdr3_nt: TGTGCCAGCAGCTTAAAGGGTAGGAGGACTGAAGCTTTCTTT

v_call: TRBV11-3
d_call: TRBD1
clone_size: -
j_call: TRBJ2-3
cdr3_aa: CASSVTRTGWEDTQYF
cdr3_nt: TGTGCCAGCAGCGTTACAAGGACAGGGTGGGAAGATACGCAGTATTTT

v_call: TRBV5-1
d_call: TRBD1
clone_size: -
j_call: TRBJ1-2
cdr3_aa: CASSLAKGGADYGYTF
cdr3_nt: TGCGCCAGCAGCTTGGCTAAAGGGGGCGCCGACTATGGCTACACCTTC

v_call: TRBV4-1
d_call: -
clone_size: -
j_call: TRBJ2-5
cdr3_aa: CASSQPTGVKGGTQYF
cdr3_nt: TGCGCCAGCAGCCAACCCACCGGGGTAAAAGGGGGGACCCAGTACTTC

v_call: TRBV27
d_call: TRBD1
clone_size: -
j_call: TRBJ2-7
cdr3_aa: CASSLRDYPQGQGYEQYF
cdr3_nt: TGTGCCAGCAGTTTACGGGATTACCCTCAGGGACAGGGATACGAGCAGTACTTC

v_call: TRBV5-5
d_call: TRBD2
clone_size: -
j_call: TRBJ2-7
cdr3_aa: CASTDLLAGGIEQYF
cdr3_nt: TGTGCCAGCACCGACTTACTAGCGGGAGGAATCGAGCAGTACTTC

v_call: TRBV6-6
d_call: TRBD1
clone_size: -
j_call: TRBJ2-3
cdr3_aa: CASRLGQGNQPQYF
cdr3_nt: TGTGCCAGCAGACTCGGACAGGGGAATCAGCCCCAGTATTTT

v_call: TRBV20-1
d_call: -
clone_size: few
j_call: TRBJ1-2
cdr3_aa: CSARGIDGYTF
cdr3_nt: TGCAGTGCTCGGGGAATAGATGGCTACACCTTC

v_call: TRBV7-2
d_call: -
clone_size: few
j_call: TRBJ2-3
cdr3_aa: CASSLRGSSTDTQYF
cdr3_nt: TGTGCCAGCAGCCTCAGGGGCTCTAGCACAGATACGCAGTATTTT